Following are 15 T cell receptor beta chains from one sample sequenced in a study of cytomegalovirus exposure and HLA in healthy donors. This PCR relied on a set of 60 Vbeta primers and 13 Jbeta primers. Profiled with immunoSEQ multiplex PCR; TCRdb holds only in-frame clones, not every one. The sample has about 200,000 clones; approximately 80% are singletons. Source material: PBMCs. The receptors derive from a woman younger than 45 in good health and CMV-seronegative.

Points on this clone: The junction differs from germline at one of its ends, possibly a read error. This chain joins TRBV2 and TRBJ2-3, with a tentative D call TRBD2 (7 bases). Germline V gives CDR1 SNHLY, CDR2 FYNNEI. CDR3 size: 11 residues. CDR3 loop: CASWEGGPAHF. The CDR3 bases are TGTGCCAGCTGGGAGGGGGGCCCTGCGCATTTT.

CDR3 amino acids: CASSMGGYNEQFF. DNA of the CDR3: TGTGCCAGTAGTATGGGGGGATACAATGAGCAGTTCTTC. The chain combines TRBV19 with TRBJ2-1, with D maybe TRBD2 (6 bases). Germline V gene sequence: CDR1 LNHDA, CDR2 SQIVND (reference sequence). This CDR3 has 13 amino acids. V was pared by 3 bases and J by 4 bases, with 7 bases between.

This chain connects TRBV6-1 to TRBJ2-7; D possibly corresponds to TRBD2 (6 bases). V lost 3 bases, J lost 2 bases, and 17 bases lay in between. CDR1 and CDR2 (germline): MNHNS, SASEGT. The CDR3 loop spans 16 amino acids. This CDR3 reads CASSETAGTPTYEQYF. DNA for the CDR3: TGTGCCAGCAGTGAGACGGCGGGGACTCCTACCTACGAGCAGTACTTC.

The CDR3 nucleotides are TGTGCCAGCAGCTTTCTTAGCGGTCCGAACACCGGGGAGCTGTTTTTT. Translated: CASSFLSGPNTGELFF. V usage is TRBV5-8 and J usage is TRBJ2-2, with a tentative D call TRBD2 (6 bases). The V gene lost 2 bases and the J gene lost 0 bases, with 11 bases spanning the gap. The CDR3 covers 16 residues. Germline values: CDR1 SGHTS, CDR2 YDEGEE. Filled out from reference TRBV5-8 and TRBJ2-2, the complete variable domain reads EAGVTQSPTHLIKTRGQQATLRCSPISGHTSVYWYQQALGLGLQFLLWYDEGEERNRGNFPPRFSGRQFPNYSSELNVNALELEDSALYLCASSFLSGPNTGELFFGEGSRLTVL.

The genes are TRBV5-1 and TRBJ2-3, with D unresolved. The V end was cut by 0 bases, the J end by 6 bases, with 5 bases between. The germline V gene encodes CDR1 SGHRS and CDR2 YFSETQ. CDR3 length: 12 amino acids. In DNA, the CDR3 is TGCGCCAGCAGCTTGGCCCTGGATACGCAGTATTTT. Its translation: CASSLALDTQYF. Full variable domain (rest looked up from reference TRBV5-1 and TRBJ2-3): KAGVTQTPRYLIKTRGQQVTLSCSPISGHRSVSWYQQTPGQGLQFLFEYFSETQRNKGNFPGRFSGRQFSNSRSEMNVSTLELGDSALYLCASSLALDTQYFGPGTRLTVL.

As to this clone: Within the sample, other DNA sequences also encode this same CDR3. The rearrangement uses TRBV9 and TRBJ2-6; unclear D gene. V was shortened by 0 bases and J by 1 base, with 5 bases between the two germline ends. The germline V gene encodes CDR1 SGDLS and CDR2 YYNGEE. CDR3 size: 15 residues. CDR3 loop: CASSVAGSGANVLTF. CDR3 in DNA: TGTGCCAGCAGCGTAGCGGGTTCTGGGGCCAACGTCCTGACTTTC. Complete variable domain (other parts from reference TRBV9 and TRBJ2-6): DSGVTQTPKHLITATGQRVTLRCSPRSGDLSVYWYQQSLDQGLQFLIQYYNGEERAKGNILERFSAQQFPDLHSELNLSSLELGDSALYFCASSVAGSGANVLTFGAGSRLTVL.

The rearrangement links TRBV9 to TRBJ2-3; 15 bases agree with TRBD2. Looked up from germline, CDR1 is SGDLS and CDR2 is YYNGEE. V was pared by 4 bases and J by 3 bases, with 12 bases of the junction left unmatched. The CDR3 has 19 amino acids. CDR3 in amino acids: CASSPEPGLAGGRTDTQYF. The CDR3 DNA follows: TGTGCCAGCAGCCCTGAGCCCGGACTAGCGGGGGGGCGGACAGATACGCAGTATTTT.

This clone was detected a few times. The V and J genes are TRBV15 and TRBJ2-2; D is uncertain. The CDR3 consists of 13 residues. Germline assignment: CDR1 LNHNV and CDR2 YYDKDF (reference sequence). V lost 1 base, J lost 3 bases, and 3 bases lay in between. The CDR3 bases are TGTGCCACCAGCAGAGGGCACACCGGGGAGCTGTTTTTT. This gives the protein CATSRGHTGELFF.

This chain connects TRBV14 to TRBJ2-1; 10 bases are shared with TRBD2. V was pared by 6 bases and J by 6 bases, with 5 bases of the junction left unmatched. Germline values: CDR1 SGHDN, CDR2 FVKESK. The length of the CDR3 is 14 residues. CDR3 DNA sequence: TGTGCCAGCAGACCAAGCGGGAGGGGCAATGAGCAGTTCTTC. Translating gives CASRPSGRGNEQFF.

Only a few counts were recorded for this clone. The chain carries TRBV7-9 and TRBJ2-3; a weak D match, TRBD2 (5 bases). CDR3 length: 15 residues. Trimming took off 5 bases at V and 3 bases at J, with 15 bases between the two ends. The germline V gene encodes CDR1 SEHNR and CDR2 FQNEAQ (reference sequence). In DNA form, the CDR3 reads TGTGCCAGCAGCCCGGCGGGCTCGTGGACAGATACGCAGTATTTT. It specifies CASSPAGSWTDTQYF.

To note about this clone: This sample also contains other DNA sequences that code for the same CDR3. V usage is TRBV19 and J usage is TRBJ1-1, with D possibly TRBD1 on 6 matching bases. This CDR3 has 14 residues. From germline, CDR1 is LNHDA and CDR2 SQIVND (reference sequence). With 3 bases removed from V and 3 bases from J, the gap between germline ends came to 11 bases. CDR3 loop: CASSIVEGDTEAFF. The CDR3 nucleotides read TGTGCCAGTAGTATCGTAGAGGGGGACACTGAAGCTTTCTTT.

The V and J genes are TRBV6-1 and TRBJ1-1; D may be TRBD1 (6 bases). Germline V lookup: CDR1 MNHNS, CDR2 SASEGT. The CDR3 runs 18 residues. V was cut by 4 bases and J by 3 bases, with 24 bases left in between. The CDR3 DNA follows: TGTGCCAGCAGTGCATTCGACTACTACAGGGTCAGGGACACTGAAGCTTTCTTT. It translates to CASSAFDYYRVRDTEAFF.

The chain couples TRBV14 to TRBJ2-3, with D unresolved. The germline gives CDR1 SGHDN, CDR2 FVKESK. The germline V and J ends were trimmed by 0 bases and 6 bases, with 4 bases remaining between them. The CDR3 has 12 residues. CDR3 residues: CASSQDLDTQYF. The CDR3 DNA reads TGTGCCAGCAGCCAAGATCTGGATACGCAGTATTTT.

This chain joins TRBV11-2 and TRBJ1-5; D is undetermined. Germline assignment: CDR1 SGHAT and CDR2 FQNNGV. CDR3 length equals 12 residues. The V end lost 5 bases, the J end lost 4 bases, and 6 bases lay between the germline ends. CDR3 in amino acids: CASSQNNQPQHF. In nucleotides, the CDR3 is TGTGCCAGCAGCCAAAATAATCAGCCCCAGCATTTT.

This rearrangement joins TRBV5-6 to TRBJ2-1; D not certain. The CDR3 is made up of 16 amino acids. Germline CDR1 is SGHDT and CDR2 is YYEEEE. Trimming stripped 1 base from V and 0 bases from J, with 11 bases between. CDR3: CASSLIVLSSYNEQFF. The DNA of the CDR3 is TGTGCCAGCAGCTTGATAGTTCTGAGCTCCTACAATGAGCAGTTCTTC. The full variable domain, its missing parts supplied by reference TRBV5-6 and TRBJ2-1, is DAGVTQSPTHLIKTRGQQVTLRCSPKSGHDTVSWYQQALGQGPQFIFQYYEEEERQRGNFPDRFSGHQFPNYSSELNVNALLLGDSALYLCASSLIVLSSYNEQFFGPGTRLTVL.